This T cell receptor (beta chain) was found in a study of T and B cells in COVID-19 patients. Turning to the study itself: COVID-19 patients gave peripheral blood either during active infection or after recovery.

Overall study results and limits: Blood from mildly ill patients while symptomatic, and early samples from severe cases, were scarce. CD4+, regulatory T cell, CD8+ and sorted SARS-CoV-2-responsive or tetramer+ T cells were not yet sequenced.

Multiplex PCR with BIOMED2 TRB-A/B primer pools amplified TRB rearrangements. TCRdb re-called the multiplex PCR reads through MiXCR, storing one row per CDR3 protein. The sample includes about 17,000 distinct CDR3 sequences, 28% of them seen just once. From blood, about 240-550 ng of genomic DNA served as TRB template. Germline V gene sequence: CDR1 MNHEY, CDR2 SMNVEV (reference sequence). The CDR3 sequence is 16 residues long. V was cut by 5 bases and J by 5 bases, with 21 bases left in between. In this sample, this clonotype turned up a few times. Its antigen remains unknown. V usage is TRBV27 and J usage is TRBJ1-2; maybe TRBD1 (5 bases). Sequenced material: blood. The sequence came from a human donor who had recovered from COVID-19. In DNA form, the CDR3 reads TGTGCCAGCAGTCTTATCCCCGGGGCAGGAAATTATGGCTACACCTTC. It specifies CASSLIPGAGNYGYTF.